The 23 T cell receptor beta chains listed next were all sequenced from one sample in a study of T cell responses to AZD1222 COVID-19 vaccine. Sequencing used immunoSEQ multiplex PCR; TCRdb keeps in-frame clones, though not all of them. The repertoire holds around 69,000 clones, with 84% as singletons. The starting material was peripheral blood, obtained on day 0 of AZD1222 vaccination. Every receptor here comes from an adult in good health.

In its sample, this clone was seen once. V usage is TRBV6-5 and J usage is TRBJ1-1; TRBD1 matches 7 bases. The CDR3 has 14 amino acids. The V gene end was trimmed by 6 bases and the J gene end by 2 bases; junction bases not matched to a gene: 6. Germline CDR1 MNHEY, CDR2 SVGAGI. CDR3 amino acids: CASRVGTVNTEAFF. For the CDR3, the DNA is TGTGCCAGCAGGGTCGGGACAGTCAACACTGAAGCTTTCTTT.

The chain recombines TRBV11-3 with TRBJ1-1, with TRBD1 matching 8 bases. The length of the CDR3 is 13 residues. Germline CDR1 is SGHNT and CDR2 is YENEEA. Trimming at V came to 5 bases and at J to 4 bases, leaving 3 bases not matched to a gene. The CDR3 here is CASSATGGTEAFF. The CDR3 DNA follows: TGTGCCAGCAGCGCTACAGGGGGCACTGAAGCTTTCTTT. Drawing the rest from reference TRBV11-3 and TRBJ1-1, the complete variable domain is EAGVVQSPRYKIIEKKQPVAFWCNPISGHNTLYWYLQNLGQGPELLIRYENEEAVDDSQLPKDRFSAERLKGVDSTLKIQPAELGDSAVYLCASSATGGTEAFFGQGTRLTVV.

The V and J genes are TRBV24-1 and TRBJ1-2; TRBD1 is a possible D gene (6 bases). The germline V gene has CDR1 KGHDR and CDR2 SFDVKD. V dropped 3 bases and J dropped 3 bases, with 25 bases sitting between them. The CDR3 loop spans 19 amino acids. Written as DNA, the CDR3 is TGTGCCACCAGTGATCAGCAGGAGGAACAAACAGGGAACTACTATGGCTACACCTTC. Translating gives CATSDQQEEQTGNYYGYTF.

V gene TRBV12-3 or TRBV12-4 combines with J gene TRBJ1-2; possibly TRBD1 for D (6 bases). Trimming removed 10 bases from V and 8 bases from J, with 17 bases in between. CDR3 length equals 12 residues. CDR3 region: CATTTGSWGYTF. The CDR3 bases are TGTGCCACTACCACAGGGTCTTGGGGCTACACCTTC.

This chain links TRBV29-1 with TRBJ1-4; TRBD1 is a possible D gene (5 bases). V was trimmed by 1 base and J by 11 bases, leaving 14 bases between them. The CDR3 runs to 13 residues. Germline CDR1 reads SQVTM; CDR2 reads ANQGSEA. CDR3 protein: CSVEVQGKVKLFF. The CDR3 coding sequence is TGCAGCGTTGAAGTCCAGGGAAAAGTGAAACTGTTTTTT.

The chain couples TRBV5-4 to TRBJ2-5; D tentatively fits TRBD1 or TRBD2 (5 bases each). V was pared by 2 bases and J by 5 bases, with 16 bases between. The V gene's germline CDR1 is SGHNT and CDR2 YYREEE (reference sequence). This CDR3 comprises 15 residues. The CDR3 here is CASSFSAGSGETQYF. Written as DNA, the CDR3 is TGTGCCAGCAGCTTTAGCGCAGGGAGTGGGGAGACCCAGTACTTC.

The chain links TRBV9 to TRBJ1-4, with a tentative D call TRBD1 (5 bases). CDR3 length: 14 residues. Trimming pared 1 base from V and 6 bases from J, leaving 10 bases between. Germline V CDR1 and CDR2: SGDLS, YYNGEE. The CDR3 loop is CASSVRQGDEKLFF. CDR3 DNA sequence: TGTGCCAGCAGCGTACGCCAGGGTGATGAAAAACTGTTTTTT. Supplemented by reference TRBV9 and TRBJ1-4, the full variable domain reads DSGVTQTPKHLITATGQRVTLRCSPRSGDLSVYWYQQSLDQGLQFLIQYYNGEERAKGNILERFSAQQFPDLHSELNLSSLELGDSALYFCASSVRQGDEKLFFGSGTQLSVL.

The chain employs TRBV7-6 and TRBJ2-6; D is perhaps TRBD1 (6 bases). The CDR3 totals 18 residues. Germline CDR1 reads SGHVS; CDR2 reads FNYEAQ. V lost 5 bases and J 0 bases, leaving 17 bases between the germline ends. DNA for the CDR3: TGTGCCAGCAGCCCCTCTTGGGGGCCGAGCTCTGGGGCCAACGTCCTGACTTTC. Translation gives CASSPSWGPSSGANVLTF. Filled out from reference TRBV7-6 and TRBJ2-6, the complete variable domain reads GAGVSQSPRYKVTKRGQDVALRCDPISGHVSLYWYRQALGQGPEFLTYFNYEAQQDKSGLPNDRFSAERPEGSISTLTIQRTEQRDSAMYRCASSPSWGPSSGANVLTFGAGSRLTVL.

The chain has TRBV27 and TRBJ2-2, with 7 nucleotides matching TRBD1. J lost 0 bases, V lost 3 bases, and 7 bases had no gene match. The germline V gene encodes CDR1 MNHEY and CDR2 SMNVEV (reference sequence). The CDR3 spans 17 residues. This chain's CDR3 is CASSFLAGTANTGELFF. The CDR3 DNA reads TGTGCCAGCAGTTTCCTTGCCGGGACAGCGAACACCGGGGAGCTGTTTTTT.

The V gene is TRBV5-5, the J gene TRBJ2-7, with D hard to call. CDR1 SGHKS and CDR2 YYEKEE come from the germline V gene (reference sequence). The CDR3 covers 12 residues. V lost 3 bases and J lost 0, with 4 bases in between. The CDR3 DNA reads as TGTGCCAGCAGCTCAAGCTCCTACGAGCAGTACTTC. The encoded protein is CASSSSSYEQYF.

This rearrangement joins TRBV28 to TRBJ2-1, with a weak D call TRBD1 (6 bases). The CDR3 consists of 15 residues. The V gene lost 5 bases and the J gene lost 7 bases, with 18 bases spanning the gap. From germline, CDR1 is MDHEN and CDR2 SYDVKM. CDR3 nucleotides: TGTGCCAGCAGTAAAATTAACCAGGGGTATAATGAGCAGTTCTTC. Translation gives CASSKINQGYNEQFF.

J is TRBJ1-2 and V is TRBV3-1 (or the pseudogene TRBV3-2), with 8 bases matching TRBD1. Losses at the gene ends were 4 bases for V and 5 bases for J; bases not matched to a gene: 6. The CDR3 extends over 14 amino acids. The germline V gene encodes CDR1 LGHDT and CDR2 YNNKEL (reference sequence). The CDR3 sequence is CASSRWTGWYGYTF. As DNA, the CDR3 is TGTGCCAGCAGCCGATGGACAGGGTGGTATGGCTACACCTTC.

The chain employs TRBV9 and TRBJ1-6; 7 bases are a match to TRBD1. V lost 0 bases to trimming and J lost 14 bases; unmatched junction nucleotides: 11. CDR1 is SGDLS and CDR2 is YYNGEE in the germline V gene. This CDR3 region has 15 residues. The CDR3 DNA reads as TGTGCCAGCAGCGTAGACGGGACAGCCTCGGGGGCCCTCCACTTT. Translation: CASSVDGTASGALHF.

In its sample, this clone was seen a few times. CDR3: CASSLGSGGSYEQYF. Here the CDR3 DNA reads TGTGCCAGCAGTTTGGGGTCGGGGGGGTCCTACGAGCAGTACTTC. The V call is TRBV27, the J call TRBJ2-7; TRBD2 matches 8 bases. The CDR3 sequence is 15 residues long. V lost 3 bases to trimming and J lost 1 base; unmatched junction nucleotides: 5. Germline assignment: CDR1 MNHEY and CDR2 SMNVEV (reference sequence).

The chain is built from TRBV29-1 and TRBJ2-7; D possibly corresponds to TRBD1 (6 bases). The CDR3 extends over 12 amino acids. From germline, CDR1 is SQVTM and CDR2 ANQGSEA. Trimming took 4 bases from V and 6 from J, leaving 13 bases between them. For the CDR3, the DNA is TGCAGCGTTGGTCAGGGCAGGGGCGAGCAGTACTTC. Translation: CSVGQGRGEQYF.

The chain combines TRBV4-1 with TRBJ1-4, with a possible D match to TRBD1 (5 bases). The CDR3 runs 12 residues. Germline CDR1 is MGHRA and CDR2 is YSYEKL. The V gene lost 3 bases and the J gene lost 11 bases, with 10 bases spanning the gap. The DNA of the CDR3 is TGCGCCAGCAGCCAGACGACAGTGAAACTGTTTTTT. Translating it yields CASSQTTVKLFF.

The genes are TRBV14 and TRBJ2-3; D gene uncertain. The CDR3 totals 15 residues. Germline lookup yields CDR1 SGHDN and CDR2 FVKESK. V lost 0 bases and J 4 bases, leaving 11 bases between the germline ends. CDR3: CASSQDRWIADTQYF. CDR3 in DNA: TGTGCCAGCAGCCAAGATAGATGGATAGCAGATACGCAGTATTTT.

The CDR3, as DNA: TGTGCCAGCAGCAAGGACAGGAGCACAGATACGCAGTATTTT. Translating it yields CASSKDRSTDTQYF. The chain links TRBV5-5 to TRBJ2-3, with 7 positions matching TRBD1. Germline CDR1 is SGHKS and CDR2 is YYEKEE (reference sequence). The V and J ends lost 4 bases and 0 bases, in that order; junction bases with no gene match: 2. This CDR3 spans 14 amino acids.

This chain joins TRBV3-1 (or the pseudogene TRBV3-2) and TRBJ1-1; TRBD1 might be the D (6 bases). V was trimmed by 1 base and J by 6 bases, leaving 9 bases between them. Per germline, CDR1 LGHDT and CDR2 YNNKEL (reference sequence). The CDR3 runs to 13 residues. The CDR3 DNA reads TGTGCCAGCAGCCAAGGCGGGGGCGCTGAAGCTTTCTTT. It encodes CASSQGGGAEAFF.

The gene calls are TRBV19 and TRBJ1-2, with a possible D match to TRBD1 (6 bases). V gave up 2 bases and J gave up 3 bases, with 13 bases separating them. The CDR3 runs to 15 residues. Germline-derived CDR1 and CDR2 are LNHDA and SQIVND (reference sequence). The CDR3 DNA reads as TGTGCCAGTAGTATATTAAGACAGGATTACTATGGCTACACCTTC. Residues: CASSILRQDYYGYTF. Based on the CDR3 plus reference TRBV19 and TRBJ1-2, the full variable domain is DGGITQSPKYLFRKEGQNVTLSCEQNLNHDAMYWYRQDPGQGLRLIYYSQIVNDFQKGDIAEGYSVSREKKESFPLTVTSAQKNPTAFYLCASSILRQDYYGYTFGSGTRLTVV.

This clone was recorded once. The chain has TRBV7-9 and TRBJ1-2; D not certain. The CDR3 is made up of 13 amino acids. Germline CDR1 reads SEHNR; CDR2 reads FQNEAQ (reference sequence). The ends were cut back, 3 bases at V and 6 bases at J, with 11 bases in the middle. The CDR3: CASSLQSGNGYTF. In DNA, the CDR3 is TGTGCCAGCAGCTTGCAGTCTGGTAATGGCTACACCTTC.

This chain joins TRBV6-5 and TRBJ1-2; no reliable D call. Trimming took off 2 bases at V and 6 bases at J, with 16 bases between the two ends. CDR1 and CDR2 from the germline V gene are MNHEY and SVGAGI. The CDR3 sequence is 15 residues long. The CDR3 DNA reads TGTGCCAGCAGTTACGACTCTTGGGGTCAAGATGGCTACACCTTC. This gives the protein CASSYDSWGQDGYTF.

This rearrangement joins TRBV7-9 to TRBJ2-7; D is unresolved. CDR3 length equals 13 residues. Trimming stripped 4 bases from V and 0 bases from J, with 7 bases between. Germline CDR1 SEHNR, CDR2 FQNEAQ (reference sequence). CDR3 sequence reads: CASSYGSSYEQYF. DNA for the CDR3: TGTGCCAGCAGCTATGGGTCCTCCTACGAGCAGTACTTC. The full variable domain, rest sourced from reference TRBV7-9 and TRBJ2-7, is DTGVSQNPRHKITKRGQNVTFRCDPISEHNRLYWYRQTLGQGPEFLTYFQNEAQLEKSRLLSDRFSAERPKGSFSTLEIQRTEQGDSAMYLCASSYGSSYEQYFGPGTRLTVT.